This T cell receptor beta chain was retrieved from a study of blood T cell repertoires in COVID-19. Looking at the study overall: The United States, Italy and Spain were the sources of the acute and convalescent COVID-19 samples.

In the original processing: Amplification from reference gene primers served as the basis for estimated nucleated cell counts. Measured with immunoSEQ multiplex PCR; TCRdb has only the in-frame clones, and not every one. The V and J calls and clone size were taken over from that table, and D and trimming were inferred from the DNA. The sample has about 280,000 clones, roughly 89% seen once; the top ten hold 6% to 6.5%. Cohorts were assigned according to the clinical history that participants reported. The sample was PBMCs or T cells enriched from blood (not recorded which). The sequence was obtained from a woman aged 40-49 years who had recovered from COVID-19.

As DNA, the CDR3 is TGTGCCAGCAGCGCGACTAGTTTAATAGGGGAGACCCAGTACTTC. It translates to CASSATSLIGETQYF. The chain recombines TRBV9 with TRBJ2-5; perhaps TRBD2 as D (6 bases). The CDR3 has 15 residues. V lost 3 bases and J 5 bases, leaving 17 bases between the germline ends. Per the germline V gene, CDR1 is SGDLS and CDR2 is YYNGEE.